This T cell receptor beta chain is from a study of blood T cells in healthy people across ages. Next came a second PCR, run for roughly 6 to 11 cycles, which used a sample-barcoded 5' primer along with a J-beta primer mix. Using its own MiXCR run on the 5' RACE reads, TCRdb lists one record per CDR3 protein. The sample has fewer than 1,200,000 distinct CDR3 sequences; around 25% are singletons. CDR3 size: 13 residues. Germline assignment: CDR1 DFQATT and CDR2 SNEGSKA (reference sequence). V lost 8 bases and J lost 2, with 13 bases in between. This clonotype was found a few times. These data also featured in a second study, about T cells of mothers and their children.

This clonotype originated in a girl aged 2-9 years in good health. This chain connects TRBV20-1 to TRBJ2-1; possible D gene TRBD1, 5 bases. Sequencing was carried out using blood. The CDR3 here is CSNFRGAYNEQFF. The CDR3 nucleotides are TGCAGTAACTTTAGGGGCGCCTACAATGAGCAGTTCTTC.